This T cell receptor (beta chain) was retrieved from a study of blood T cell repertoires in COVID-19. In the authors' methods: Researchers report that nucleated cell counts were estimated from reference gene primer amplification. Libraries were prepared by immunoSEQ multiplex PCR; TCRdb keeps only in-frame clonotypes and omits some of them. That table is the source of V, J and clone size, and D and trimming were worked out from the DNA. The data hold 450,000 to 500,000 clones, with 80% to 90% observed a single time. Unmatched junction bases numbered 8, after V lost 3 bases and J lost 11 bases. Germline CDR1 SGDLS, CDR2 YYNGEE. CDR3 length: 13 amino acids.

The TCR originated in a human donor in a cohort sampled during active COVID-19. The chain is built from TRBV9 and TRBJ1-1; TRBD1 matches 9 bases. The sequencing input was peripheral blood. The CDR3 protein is CASSEGTGNSAFF. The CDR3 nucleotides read TGTGCCAGCAGCGAAGGGACAGGGAATTCGGCTTTCTTT.